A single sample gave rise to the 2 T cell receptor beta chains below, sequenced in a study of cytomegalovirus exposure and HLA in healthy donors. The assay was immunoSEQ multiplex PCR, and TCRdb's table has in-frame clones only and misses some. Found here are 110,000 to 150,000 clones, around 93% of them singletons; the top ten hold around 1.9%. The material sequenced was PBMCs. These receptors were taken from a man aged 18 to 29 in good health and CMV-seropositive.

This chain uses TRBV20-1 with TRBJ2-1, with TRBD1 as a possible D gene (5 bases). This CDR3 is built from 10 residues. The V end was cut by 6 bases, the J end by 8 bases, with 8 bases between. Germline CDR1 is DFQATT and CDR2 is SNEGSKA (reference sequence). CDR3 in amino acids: CSAVGDEQFF. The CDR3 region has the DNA TGCAGTGCCGTAGGGGATGAGCAGTTCTTC.

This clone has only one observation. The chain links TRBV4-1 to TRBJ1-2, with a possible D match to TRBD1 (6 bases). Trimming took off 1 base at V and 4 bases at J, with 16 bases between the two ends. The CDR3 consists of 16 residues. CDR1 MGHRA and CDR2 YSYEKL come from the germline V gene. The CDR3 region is CASSQVSGGAGYGYTF. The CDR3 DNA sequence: TGCGCCAGCAGCCAAGTTTCTGGGGGGGCCGGCTATGGCTACACCTTC.